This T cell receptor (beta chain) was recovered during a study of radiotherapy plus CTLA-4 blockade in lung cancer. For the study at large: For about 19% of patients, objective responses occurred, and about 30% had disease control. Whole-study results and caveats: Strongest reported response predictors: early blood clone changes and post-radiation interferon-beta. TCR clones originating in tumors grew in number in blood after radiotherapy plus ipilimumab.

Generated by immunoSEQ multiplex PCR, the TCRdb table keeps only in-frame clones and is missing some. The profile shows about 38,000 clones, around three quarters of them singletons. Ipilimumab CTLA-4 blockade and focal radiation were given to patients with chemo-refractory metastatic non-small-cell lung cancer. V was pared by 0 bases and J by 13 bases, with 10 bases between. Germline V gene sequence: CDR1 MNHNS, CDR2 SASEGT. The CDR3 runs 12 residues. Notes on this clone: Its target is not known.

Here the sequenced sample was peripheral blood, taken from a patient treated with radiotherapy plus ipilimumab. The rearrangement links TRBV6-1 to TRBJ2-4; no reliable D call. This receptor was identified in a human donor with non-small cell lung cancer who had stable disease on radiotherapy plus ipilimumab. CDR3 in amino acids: CASSEAVHGQYF. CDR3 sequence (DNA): TGTGCCAGCAGTGAAGCGGTCCACGGCCAGTACTTC.